This entry describes one T cell receptor (beta chain). The sample comes from a study of blood T cell repertoires in COVID-19. Method: immunoSEQ multiplex PCR; TCRdb's copy keeps in-frame clones and lacks some. The table includes over 200,000 clones, more than 75% detected once. There are 15 residues in the CDR3. CDR1 KGHSH and CDR2 LQKENI come from the germline V gene. The ends were cut back, 3 bases at V and 6 bases at J, with 18 bases in the middle. This sequence was found in a woman aged 40-49 years with acute or convalescent COVID-19. The gene calls are TRBV18 and TRBJ2-7; D is unresolved. Material: peripheral blood. The CDR3 sequence: CASSPTTIRVGEQYF. The CDR3 bases are TGTGCCAGCTCACCTACCACAATCCGGGTGGGCGAGCAGTACTTC. Filled out from reference TRBV18 and TRBJ2-7, the complete variable domain reads NAGVMQNPRHLVRRRGQEARLRCSPMKGHSHVYWYRQLPEEGLKFMVYLQKENIIDESGMPKERFSAEFPKEGPSILRIQQVVRGDSAAYFCASSPTTIRVGEQYFGPGTRLTVT.